This T cell receptor (beta chain) was sequenced in a study of shared T cell receptors in the human thymus. The repertoire was sequenced with immunoSEQ multiplex PCR; TCRdb's copy has only in-frame clones and lacks some. The sample lists hundreds of thousands of clones, about 95% occurring once. This clonotype was sampled from a human donor. The sample was thymocytes.

The CDR3 region is CASSPGQGKGSNQPQHF. The CDR3 region has the DNA TGTGCCAGCAGTCCAGGACAGGGGAAGGGTAGCAATCAGCCCCAGCATTTT. V gene TRBV11-3 combines with J gene TRBJ1-5, with 9 bases identical to TRBD1. After removal of 6 bases from V and 0 bases from J, the junction contained 9 bases not matched to a gene. The CDR3 runs to 17 residues. CDR1 and CDR2 (germline): SGHNT, YENEEA. The whole variable domain, filled in from reference TRBV11-3 and TRBJ1-5, reads EAGVVQSPRYKIIEKKQPVAFWCNPISGHNTLYWYLQNLGQGPELLIRYENEEAVDDSQLPKDRFSAERLKGVDSTLKIQPAELGDSAVYLCASSPGQGKGSNQPQHFGDGTRLSIL.